One sample yielded the 25 T cell receptor beta chains listed below, sequenced in a study of T cell responses to AZD1222 COVID-19 vaccine. TCRdb's table, derived via immunoSEQ multiplex PCR, lists solely in-frame clones and lacks some. The data show under 60,000 clones, about 89% seen once. Sequences were derived from peripheral blood, sampled 28 days after the second AZD1222 dose. These receptors came from an adult who received the AZD1222 COVID-19 vaccine.

V and J are TRBV5-1 and TRBJ2-2; unclear D gene. Trimming pared 1 base from V and 4 bases from J, leaving 5 bases between. The CDR3 is made up of 13 amino acids. From germline, CDR1 is SGHRS and CDR2 YFSETQ. CDR3 region: CASSLLSTGELFF. CDR3 nucleotides: TGCGCCAGCAGCTTGCTCAGCACCGGGGAGCTGTTTTTT.

A single count supports this clone. The junction departs from the called germline gene at one end, perhaps through a read error. The CDR3: CASSLQLVDSDEQYF. The CDR3 bases are TGTGCCAGCTCACTTCAACTAGTTGACTCCGACGAGCAGTACTTC. The chain joins TRBV18 to TRBJ2-7; D might be TRBD2 (5 bases). CDR3 length equals 15 residues. In germline, CDR1 is KGHSH, CDR2 LQKENI.

The chain recombines TRBV29-1 with TRBJ1-4, with D possibly being TRBD1 (5 bases). The CDR3 covers 15 residues. Germline V lookup: CDR1 SQVTM, CDR2 ANQGSEA. Trimming took off 7 bases at V and 2 bases at J, with 17 bases between the two ends. This CDR3 reads CSASGPPATNEKLFF. In DNA form, the CDR3 reads TGCAGCGCTTCGGGACCCCCGGCTACTAATGAAAAACTGTTTTTT.

The V and J genes are TRBV7-8 and TRBJ1-3; 10 positions agree with TRBD1. V gave up 6 bases and J gave up 0 bases; unmatched junction bases: 17. CDR1 is SGHVS, CDR2 FQNEAQ, per germline. CDR3 length equals 20 residues. The CDR3 sequence is CASSSRTGGLGLLSGNTIYF. In DNA, the CDR3 is TGTGCCAGCAGTTCGAGGACAGGGGGTTTGGGGCTCCTCTCTGGAAACACCATATATTTT.

This clone was recorded only once. This chain uses TRBV27 with TRBJ1-4; D not resolved. Germline V gene sequence: CDR1 MNHEY, CDR2 SMNVEV (reference sequence). The ends were cut back, 5 bases at V and 5 bases at J, with 12 bases in the middle. CDR3 length equals 14 residues. CDR3 in amino acids: CASSPDRLNEKLFF. Written as DNA, the CDR3 is TGTGCCAGCAGTCCTGACCGATTAAATGAAAAACTGTTTTTT.

J is TRBJ2-7 and V is TRBV21-1; the D call TRBD2 from the table was never checked on the DNA. TRBV21-1 is marked as a pseudogene. The CDR3 totals 17 residues. The CDR3 sequence is CASSTCSVRGDPYEQYF. Written as DNA, the CDR3 is TGTGCCAGCAGCACCTGCAGTGTCCGGGGGGACCCCTACGAGCAGTACTTC.

J is TRBJ2-1 and V is TRBV12-5; TRBD2 is a possible D gene (6 bases). V was cut by 6 bases and J by 3 bases, with 24 bases left in between. CDR1 is LGHNT and CDR2 is FRNRAP in the germline V gene. The CDR3 spans 18 residues. The CDR3 reads CASGFGTGLHVGYNEQFF. CDR3 nucleotides: TGTGCTAGTGGCTTTGGTACGGGACTCCACGTCGGCTACAATGAGCAGTTCTTC.

The chain carries TRBV7-9 and TRBJ1-5; 9 bases are shared with TRBD1. CDR1 is SEHNR, CDR2 FQNEAQ, per germline (reference sequence). V lost 4 bases and J lost 5; bases outside the gene matches: 6. The CDR3 covers 15 residues. Here the CDR3 DNA reads TGTGCCAGCAGCTCGTCCGGGACAGGGTATCAGCCCCAGCATTTT. This encodes CASSSSGTGYQPQHF.

The chain joins TRBV5-1 to TRBJ1-6; tentatively, D is TRBD1 (6 bases). The germline V and J ends were trimmed by 3 bases and 8 bases, with 15 bases remaining between them. The CDR3 runs to 15 residues. CDR1 and CDR2 from the germline V gene are SGHRS and YFSETQ. The CDR3 loop is CASSWTAGLDSPLHF. DNA for the CDR3: TGCGCCAGCAGCTGGACAGCCGGTCTCGATTCACCCCTCCACTTT. The full variable domain, with the rest looked up from reference TRBV5-1 and TRBJ1-6, is KAGVTQTPRYLIKTRGQQVTLSCSPISGHRSVSWYQQTPGQGLQFLFEYFSETQRNKGNFPGRFSGRQFSNSRSEMNVSTLELGDSALYLCASSWTAGLDSPLHFGNGTRLTVT.

This chain joins TRBV12-5 and TRBJ2-5; TRBD1 or TRBD2 may be the D gene (6 bases each). The CDR3 consists of 15 residues. Trimming took off 1 base at V and 2 bases at J, with 11 bases between the two ends. Germline CDR1 LGHNT, CDR2 FRNRAP. The CDR3 sequence: CASGLGGGIQETQYF. The CDR3 DNA sequence: TGTGCTAGTGGTTTGGGAGGGGGGATACAAGAGACCCAGTACTTC.

This chain connects TRBV19 to TRBJ2-3; 13 bases fit TRBD2. CDR1 is LNHDA and CDR2 is SQIVND in the germline V gene (reference sequence). With V trimmed by 8 bases and J by 1 base, 6 bases remained unmatched. The CDR3 is made up of 16 amino acids. The CDR3 sequence is CASGTGTSGGTDTQYF. In DNA, the CDR3 is TGTGCCAGTGGTACCGGGACTAGCGGGGGCACAGATACGCAGTATTTT.

The CDR3 nucleotides are TGCGCCAGCAGTGGAGACAGGGGGGGTTCCTACAATGAGCAGTTCTTC. This encodes CASSGDRGGSYNEQFF. The chain combines TRBV10-1 with TRBJ2-1, with 9 nucleotides matching TRBD1. V was clipped by 4 bases and J by 1 base; unmatched bases: 5. Germline CDR1 reads WNHNN; CDR2 reads SYGVQD (reference sequence). This CDR3 is built from 16 residues.

The chain recombines TRBV19 with TRBJ1-1, with D unresolved. The germline V and J ends were trimmed by 3 bases and 3 bases, with 11 bases remaining between them. The germline CDR1 and CDR2 sequences are LNHDA and SQIVND (reference sequence). CDR3 size: 14 residues. The CDR3 DNA is TGTGCCAGTAGTATGGAAAGGGAGGACACTGAAGCTTTCTTT. It translates to CASSMEREDTEAFF.

This clone was found a few times. CDR3 amino acids: CASSSNPVNTEAFF. In DNA, the CDR3 is TGTGCCAGCAGCTCGAACCCAGTGAACACTGAAGCTTTCTTT. The chain recombines TRBV7-3 with TRBJ1-1; D call uncertain. The V gene lost 4 bases and the J gene lost 0 bases, with 9 bases spanning the gap. From germline, CDR1 is SGHTA and CDR2 FQGTGA. The CDR3 extends over 14 amino acids.

A single count supports this clone. CDR3 in DNA: TGTGCCAGCAGCTTAGGAGGGTATCGAAATCAGCCCCAGCATTTT. Translation gives CASSLGGYRNQPQHF. The chain is built from TRBV7-2 and TRBJ1-5; D is ambiguous. Per germline, CDR1 SGHTA and CDR2 FQGNSA. The CDR3 has 15 residues. Trimming cost V 1 base and J 4 bases, with 11 bases left between them.

The rearrangement links TRBV7-3 to TRBJ2-5, with 10 nucleotides matching TRBD2. CDR3 size: 16 residues. Germline loops: CDR1 SGHTA, CDR2 FQGTGA. V trimming: 6 bases; J trimming: 0 bases; junction bases outside the gene matches: 7. For the CDR3, the DNA is TGTGCCAGCAGGCGCGGGACTAGCGATTACCAAGAGACCCAGTACTTC. Translating gives CASRRGTSDYQETQYF.

This clone was detected only once. The J gene is TRBJ2-3, the V gene TRBV7-2; the D gene is possibly TRBD2 (6 bases). Germline lookup yields CDR1 SGHTA and CDR2 FQGNSA. Trimming pared 10 bases from V and 5 bases from J, leaving 16 bases between. CDR3 length: 13 residues. The CDR3 loop reads CATVGGNGDTQYF. Here the CDR3 DNA reads TGTGCCACGGTTGGGGGGAACGGAGATACGCAGTATTTT.

The rearrangement joins TRBV19 to TRBJ2-5, with a weak D call TRBD1 (5 bases). This CDR3 comprises 15 residues. Germline V gives CDR1 LNHDA, CDR2 SQIVND (reference sequence). The ends were cut back, 4 bases at V and 1 base at J, with 13 bases in the middle. The CDR3 nucleotides read TGTGCCAGTAGTACCCAAGGGGCCTTCCAAGAGACCCAGTACTTC. Its translation is CASSTQGAFQETQYF. Combining the CDR3 with reference TRBV19 and TRBJ2-5 gives the whole variable domain DGGITQSPKYLFRKEGQNVTLSCEQNLNHDAMYWYRQDPGQGLRLIYYSQIVNDFQKGDIAEGYSVSREKKESFPLTVTSAQKNPTAFYLCASSTQGAFQETQYFGPGTRLLVL.

The chain has TRBV7-9 and TRBJ1-4; D remains unclear. V lost 4 bases and J lost 0, with 6 bases in between. Germline V gives CDR1 SEHNR, CDR2 FQNEAQ (reference sequence). CDR3 size: 14 residues. The CDR3 nucleotides read TGTGCCAGCAGCTCCCTAACAACTAATGAAAAACTGTTTTTT. Protein: CASSSLTTNEKLFF.

V and J are TRBV6-5 and TRBJ1-1, with D perhaps matching TRBD1 (5 bases). V was shortened by 5 bases and J by 2 bases, with 15 bases between the two germline ends. Germline V gives CDR1 MNHEY, CDR2 SVGAGI. The CDR3 is made up of 15 amino acids. The CDR3 spells CASSNPTELNTEAFF. The CDR3 DNA reads as TGTGCCAGCAGTAACCCGACAGAGCTCAACACTGAAGCTTTCTTT.

J is TRBJ2-1 and V is TRBV7-2; D possibly corresponds to TRBD2 (6 bases). The CDR3 spans 15 residues. The germline CDR1 and CDR2 sequences are SGHTA and FQGNSA. The V gene lost 2 bases and the J gene lost 7 bases, with 15 bases spanning the gap. This CDR3 is CASSLIGRSVNEQFF. The CDR3 DNA is TGTGCCAGCAGCTTAATAGGGAGGTCCGTGAATGAGCAGTTCTTC.

This chain connects TRBV29-1 to TRBJ2-4, with 11 positions matching TRBD1. This CDR3 comprises 15 residues. Germline loops: CDR1 SQVTM, CDR2 ANQGSEA. V trimming: 3 bases; J trimming: 2 bases; junction bases outside the gene matches: 3. The CDR3 nucleotides are TGCAGCGTTGAGGGGACAGGGGGTCCCAAAAACATTCAGTACTTC. Translating it yields CSVEGTGGPKNIQYF. Complete variable domain (other parts from reference TRBV29-1 and TRBJ2-4): SAVISQKPSRDICQRGTSLTIQCQVDSQVTMMFWYRQQPGQSLTLIATANQGSEATYESGFVIDKFPISRPNLTFSTLTVSNMSPEDSSIYLCSVEGTGGPKNIQYFGAGTRLSVL.

The rearrangement links TRBV6-5 to TRBJ2-7, with a tentative D call TRBD2 (7 bases). The CDR3 totals 13 residues. Germline loops: CDR1 MNHEY, CDR2 SVGAGI. With 7 bases removed from V and 7 bases from J, the gap between germline ends came to 17 bases. As DNA, the CDR3 is TGTGCCAGCAACGAAAGGGAGGGGGATGAGCAGTACTTC. As protein: CASNEREGDEQYF.

This sequence joins TRBV5-5 and TRBJ1-6; TRBD1 is a possible D gene (5 bases). This CDR3 contains 15 residues. Germline V gene data show CDR1 as SGHKS and CDR2 as YYEKEE (reference sequence). Trimming left V 1 base short and J 5 bases short, with 10 bases between. CDR3 amino acids: CASSLLVGDNSPLHF. CDR3 sequence (DNA): TGTGCCAGCAGCTTGTTGGTGGGGGATAATTCACCCCTCCACTTT.

The chain combines TRBV7-9 with TRBJ2-1, with D unclear. The CDR3 length is 15 residues. Looked up from germline, CDR1 is SEHNR and CDR2 is FQNEAQ (reference sequence). With 5 bases removed from V and 0 bases from J, the gap between germline ends came to 11 bases. The CDR3 protein is CASSHSESSYNEQFF. The DNA of the CDR3 is TGTGCCAGCAGCCACAGCGAGAGCTCCTACAATGAGCAGTTCTTC. The complete variable domain, with remaining parts taken from reference TRBV7-9 and TRBJ2-1, reads DTGVSQNPRHKITKRGQNVTFRCDPISEHNRLYWYRQTLGQGPEFLTYFQNEAQLEKSRLLSDRFSAERPKGSFSTLEIQRTEQGDSAMYLCASSHSESSYNEQFFGPGTRLTVL.